Listed here are 3 T cell receptor beta chains from one sample, sequenced in a study of shared clonotypes between healthy human individuals. Naivety among CD8 cells was defined by CD45RO negativity and positive CCR7 selection, thereby excluding terminally differentiated effector memory CD45RA+ cells. Clones were sequenced by immunoSEQ multiplex PCR, and TCRdb holds only the in-frame ones, with some missing. In the table there are about 2 million clones, approximately 94% of which are singletons. The sequencing sample was made of naive CD8+ T cells sorted from blood. The receptors originated from a man in his late teens or twenties in good health.

Comments on this clone: Other DNA sequences in the sample encode the same CDR3. This chain uses TRBV5-6 with TRBJ2-5, with 10 positions matching TRBD1. The CDR3 has 13 residues. Germline CDR1 reads SGHDT; CDR2 reads YYEEEE. V dropped 3 bases and J dropped 5; count of bases not matched to a gene: 1. The CDR3 nucleotides read TGTGCCAGCAGCTGGGACAGGGGCGAGACCCAGTACTTC. This sequence encodes CASSWDRGETQYF.

The gene calls are TRBV7-9 and TRBJ2-5; 11 positions match TRBD2. Losses at the gene ends were 8 bases for V and 2 bases for J; bases not matched to a gene: 4. Germline V gene lookup returns CDR1 SEHNR and CDR2 FQNEAQ (reference sequence). This CDR3 spans 14 amino acids. The CDR3 sequence is CASGTSGRQETQYF. The CDR3 DNA reads as TGTGCCAGCGGGACTAGCGGCAGACAAGAGACCCAGTACTTC.

J is TRBJ2-7 and V is TRBV2; 10 nucleotides agree with TRBD1. CDR1 is SNHLY, CDR2 FYNNEI, per germline. This CDR3 spans 15 amino acids. The junction had 8 bases not matched to a gene; V was cut back by 5 bases and J by 4 bases. The chain's CDR3 is CASSNPGQGQYEQYF. The CDR3 coding sequence is TGTGCCAGCAGTAATCCGGGACAGGGGCAATACGAGCAGTACTTC.